This TCR beta chain comes out of a study of blood T cell repertoires in COVID-19. Looking at the study overall: Some COVID-19 samples were acute and others convalescent; all came from the United States, Italy and Spain. The cDNA or gDNA used as material had been derived from T cells, B-cell-depleted T cells, or PBMCs.

Per the germline V gene, CDR1 is MNHNY and CDR2 is SVGAGI (reference sequence). The V and J ends lost 5 bases and 9 bases respectively, with 17 bases between them. This CDR3 has 15 amino acids. Original data processing: Amplification of reference gene primers provided the estimated nucleated cell counts. Data came from immunoSEQ multiplex PCR; TCRdb stores just in-frame clones and leaves some out. V and J calls and clone size follow that table, whereas D and trimming were derived from the DNA. The table records about 40,000 clones, more than 85% of them present only once. This clone was observed a few times.

The sequence came from a man in his fifties in a cohort sampled during active COVID-19. The specimen sequenced was peripheral blood. The rearrangement links TRBV6-6 to TRBJ1-6; D is unresolved. CDR3 DNA: TGTGCCAGCAGTACCGGTTTGGGCCGAGTTTCACCCCTCCACTTT. As protein: CASSTGLGRVSPLHF.